The 13 T cell receptor beta chains presented below share a single source sample, sequenced in a study of a mutant IDH1 vaccine in newly diagnosed glioma. Libraries were prepared by immunoSEQ multiplex PCR; TCRdb keeps only in-frame clonotypes and omits some of them. The data show roughly 35,000 clones, roughly 71% seen once. The antigens for these receptors are not known. Stated time point: week 47, end of study. The content of each vaccine dose was 300 ug of mutant IDH1 20-mer peptide, and topical imiquimod accompanied it. This material consisted of PBMCs, taken from a glioma patient whose treatment included an IDH1 peptide vaccine. The receptors originated from a man aged 40-50 years with glioma.

The rearrangement links TRBV11-2 to TRBJ2-7, with TRBD1 matching over 10 bases. Germline-derived CDR1 and CDR2 are SGHAT and FQNNGV. With 5 bases clipped from V and 3 bases from J, the junction kept 4 bases outside the gene matches. The CDR3 has 14 residues. In DNA, the CDR3 is TGTGCCAGCAGCGCGAGGGACAGGGGCTACGAGCAGTACTTC. It yields the protein CASSARDRGYEQYF.

The V and J genes are TRBV11-2 and TRBJ1-1; possibly TRBD1 for D (6 bases). This CDR3 contains 15 residues. CDR1 and CDR2 (germline): SGHAT, FQNNGV. Between the trimmed V and J ends, which lost 1 base and 1 base, there was a span of 10 bases. The CDR3 spells CASSLVGGTNTEAFF. CDR3 nucleotide sequence: TGTGCCAGCAGCTTAGTAGGGGGTACGAACACTGAAGCTTTCTTT.

The sample holds one count of this clone. The same CDR3 can be traced to other DNA sequences in this sample. This chain's CDR3 is CASSDPGGKSWEQYF. The CDR3 bases are TGTGCCAGCAGTGATCCAGGGGGGAAATCGTGGGAGCAGTACTTC. The chain joins TRBV6-1 to TRBJ2-7, with D tentatively TRBD1 (7 bases). Per germline, CDR1 MNHNS and CDR2 SASEGT. The CDR3 runs to 15 residues. V was cut by 3 bases and J by 7 bases, with 19 bases left in between.

The chain joins TRBV11-2 to TRBJ2-7; perhaps TRBD2 as D (5 bases). This CDR3 region has 12 residues. The germline V and J ends were trimmed by 5 bases and 0 bases, with 5 bases remaining between them. Per the germline V gene, CDR1 is SGHAT and CDR2 is FQNNGV. The DNA of the CDR3 is TGTGCCAGCAGCGGGAGCTCCTACGAGCAGTACGTC. Its translation: CASSGSSYEQYV.

This chain joins TRBV5-1 and TRBJ1-1; D is perhaps TRBD1 (6 bases). The CDR3 totals 13 residues. The V and J ends lost 6 bases and 5 bases respectively, with 14 bases between them. CDR1 SGHRS and CDR2 YFSETQ come from the germline V gene. The CDR3: CASMLRGGTEAFF. DNA of the CDR3: TGCGCCAGCATGCTGAGGGGGGGAACTGAAGCTTTCTTT.

The chain uses TRBV5-1 and TRBJ1-4, with D tentatively TRBD1 (5 bases). Germline loops: CDR1 SGHRS, CDR2 YFSETQ. Deletions cut 3 bases from V and 13 bases from J, with 16 bases between. This CDR3 contains 13 residues. For the CDR3, the DNA is TGCGCCAGCAGCTCGGGACTTCGGGAGGGACTGTTTTTT. Translation gives CASSSGLREGLFF.

V usage is TRBV6-1 and J usage is TRBJ2-7; D is perhaps TRBD1 or TRBD2 (5 bases each). Trimming took 1 base from V and 3 from J, leaving 16 bases between them. In germline, CDR1 is MNHNS, CDR2 SASEGT. There are 16 residues in the CDR3. In DNA form, the CDR3 reads TGTGCCAGCAGTGAAGGGAAACGGGACGATGTCTACGAGCAGTACGTC. It is translated as CASSEGKRDDVYEQYV.

The rearrangement joins TRBV6-1 to TRBJ2-2; 10 positions match TRBD2. This CDR3 spans 14 amino acids. Germline CDR1 reads MNHNS; CDR2 reads SASEGT. The J segment lost 5 bases and the V segment lost 7 bases, leaving 4 bases of the junction unmatched. Here the CDR3 reads CASTERGGTGELFF. DNA for the CDR3: TGTGCCAGCACTGAGCGGGGGGGAACCGGGGAGCTGTTTTTT.

This clone was recorded a few times. The V gene is TRBV6-5, the J gene TRBJ1-1; D is unclear. Between the trimmed V and J ends, which lost 11 bases and 1 base, there was a span of 14 bases. Germline loops: CDR1 MNHEY, CDR2 SVGAGI. The CDR3 sequence is 13 residues long. The CDR3 nucleotides read TGTGCCGTCCTTAGGGCCGAGAACACTGAAGCTTTCTTT. The encoded protein is CAVLRAENTEAFF.

V usage is TRBV19 and J usage is TRBJ2-4; perhaps TRBD2 as D (6 bases). The germline V gene has CDR1 LNHDA and CDR2 SQIVND (reference sequence). The V and J ends lost 0 bases and 6 bases respectively, with 12 bases between them. CDR3 length: 15 amino acids. CDR3 in DNA: TGTGCCAGTAGTATAGATTTGGGACTGAGAAACATTCAGTACTTC. This codes for CASSIDLGLRNIQYF.

The chain is built from TRBV7-7 and TRBJ2-1; D possibly matches TRBD1 or TRBD2 (5 bases each). The CDR3 has 12 residues. Germline CDR1 reads SSHAT; CDR2 reads FNYEAQ (reference sequence). The V and J ends lost 5 bases and 7 bases respectively, with 9 bases between them. The CDR3 DNA sequence: TGTGCCAGCAGCCCGGGACGGAATGAGCAGTTCTTC. Translation: CASSPGRNEQFF.

This clone was recorded a few times. The CDR3 protein is CASSPPEEAAFF. The CDR3 nucleotides are TGTGCCAGCAGCCCACCCGAGGAAGCAGCTTTCTTT. J is TRBJ1-1 and V is TRBV7-9, with D unclear. V lost 5 bases to trimming and J lost 10 bases, with 14 bases between them. Germline V gives CDR1 SEHNR, CDR2 FQNEAQ (reference sequence). The length of the CDR3 is 12 residues.

The chain combines TRBV6-4 with TRBJ2-1, with D maybe TRBD1 (6 bases). This CDR3 region has 16 residues. Germline values: CDR1 MRHNA, CDR2 SNTAGT. Trimming removed 2 bases from V and 9 bases from J, with 20 bases in between. CDR3 sequence (DNA): TGTGCCAGCAGTGACGAACCGACAGGCATCGTGGGTGAGCAGTTCTTC. Amino acids: CASSDEPTGIVGEQFF.